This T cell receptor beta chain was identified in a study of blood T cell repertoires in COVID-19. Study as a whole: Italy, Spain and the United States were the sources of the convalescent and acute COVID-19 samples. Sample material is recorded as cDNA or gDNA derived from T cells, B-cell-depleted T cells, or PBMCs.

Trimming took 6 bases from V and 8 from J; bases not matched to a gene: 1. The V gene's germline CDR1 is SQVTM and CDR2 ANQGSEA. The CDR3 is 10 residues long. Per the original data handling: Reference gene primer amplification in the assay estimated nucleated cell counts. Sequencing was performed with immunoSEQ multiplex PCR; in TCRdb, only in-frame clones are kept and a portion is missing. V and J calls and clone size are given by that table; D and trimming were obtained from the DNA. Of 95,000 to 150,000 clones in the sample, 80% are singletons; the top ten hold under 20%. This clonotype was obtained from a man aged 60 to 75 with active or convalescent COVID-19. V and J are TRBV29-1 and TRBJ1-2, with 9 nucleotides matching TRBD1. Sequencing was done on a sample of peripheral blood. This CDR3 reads CSVGQGGYTF. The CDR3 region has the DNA TGCAGCGTAGGACAGGGGGGCTACACCTTC.